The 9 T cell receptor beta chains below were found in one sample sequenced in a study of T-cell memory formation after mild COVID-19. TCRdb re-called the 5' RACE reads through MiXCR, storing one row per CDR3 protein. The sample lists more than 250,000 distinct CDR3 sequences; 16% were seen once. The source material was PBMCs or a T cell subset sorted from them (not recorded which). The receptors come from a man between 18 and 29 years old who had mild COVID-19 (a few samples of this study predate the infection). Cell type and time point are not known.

In DNA, the CDR3 is TGTGCCAGCAGTCCTACAGGGCTGAGCTCCTACGAGCAGTACGTC. As protein: CASSPTGLSSYEQYV. This rearrangement joins TRBV27 to TRBJ2-7; D might be TRBD1 (6 bases). V gave up 5 bases and J gave up 0 bases, with 14 bases separating them. The CDR3 spans 15 residues. Per germline, CDR1 MNHEY and CDR2 SMNVEV (reference sequence).

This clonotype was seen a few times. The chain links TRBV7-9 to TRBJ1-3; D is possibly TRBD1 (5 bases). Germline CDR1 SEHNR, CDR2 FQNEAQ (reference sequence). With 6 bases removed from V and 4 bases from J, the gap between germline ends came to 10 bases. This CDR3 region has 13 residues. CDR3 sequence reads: CASRGDSGNTIYF. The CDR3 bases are TGTGCCAGCAGGGGGGATTCCGGAAACACCATATATTTT.

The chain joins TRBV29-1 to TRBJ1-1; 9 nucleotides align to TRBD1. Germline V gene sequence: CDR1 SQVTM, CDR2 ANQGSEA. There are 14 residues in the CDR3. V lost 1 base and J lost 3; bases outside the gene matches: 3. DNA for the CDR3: TGCAGCGTTGAAGCTTACAGGGGGCACACTGAAGCTTTCTTT. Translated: CSVEAYRGHTEAFF.

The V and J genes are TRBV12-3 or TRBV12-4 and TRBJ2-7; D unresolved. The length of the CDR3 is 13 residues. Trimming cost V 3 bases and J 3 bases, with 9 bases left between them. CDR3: CASSFPPLYEQYF. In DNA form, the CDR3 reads TGTGCCAGCAGTTTCCCCCCACTCTACGAGCAGTACTTC.

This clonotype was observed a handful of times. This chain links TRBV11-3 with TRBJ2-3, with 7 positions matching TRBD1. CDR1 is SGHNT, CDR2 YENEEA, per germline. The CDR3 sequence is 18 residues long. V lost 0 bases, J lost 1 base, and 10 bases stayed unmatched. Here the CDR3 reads CASSLDDSGTAGTDTQYF. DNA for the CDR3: TGTGCCAGCAGCTTAGATGACTCCGGGACAGCCGGCACAGATACGCAGTATTTT.

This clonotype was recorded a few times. CDR3 protein: CAFEEGASDTQYF. CDR3 nucleotide sequence: TGTGCCTTCGAGGAGGGGGCCTCAGATACGCAGTATTTT. This chain links TRBV7-9 with TRBJ2-3; D is perhaps TRBD1 (7 bases). Trimming pared 11 bases from V and 4 bases from J, leaving 16 bases between. The CDR3 extends over 13 amino acids. Germline V gives CDR1 SEHNR, CDR2 FQNEAQ (reference sequence).

CDR3 sequence (DNA): TGTGCCACCAGCAGAGAGGCAGGGGGTAAACCCCAAGAGACCCAGTACTTC. Translating gives CATSREAGGKPQETQYF. The gene calls are TRBV15 and TRBJ2-5; 7 nucleotides align to TRBD1. The CDR3 sequence is 17 residues long. The V segment lost 0 bases and the J segment 1 base; nucleotides outside the gene matches: 8. Germline V gives CDR1 LNHNV, CDR2 YYDKDF (reference sequence).

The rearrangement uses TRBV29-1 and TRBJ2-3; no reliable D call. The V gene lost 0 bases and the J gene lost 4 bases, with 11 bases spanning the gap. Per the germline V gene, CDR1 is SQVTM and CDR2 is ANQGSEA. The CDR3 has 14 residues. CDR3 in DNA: TGCAGCGTTGAAGATTACAGAGTTGCAGATACGCAGTATTTT. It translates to CSVEDYRVADTQYF.

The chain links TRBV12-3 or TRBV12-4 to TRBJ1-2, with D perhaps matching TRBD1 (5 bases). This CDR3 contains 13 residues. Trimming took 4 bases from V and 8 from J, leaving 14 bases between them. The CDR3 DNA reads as TGTGCCAGCAGTTGGGGGAGGGAGCAAGGCTACACCTTC. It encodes CASSWGREQGYTF.